This TCR beta chain was identified during a study of beta chain features in type 1 diabetes. As every portion of the isolated RNA was reverse transcribed, the sequencing read expressed TCRB transcripts. About 3.57 million reads, on average, came from each naive, central memory and regulatory T cell sample. The repertoire was sequenced with immunoSEQ multiplex PCR; TCRdb's copy has only in-frame clones and lacks some. The sample holds roughly 370,000 clones; approximately 14% are singletons and the top ten take less than 0.04%. The V end was cut by 4 bases, the J end by 5 bases, with 20 bases between. The CDR3 is made up of 16 amino acids. Looked up from germline, CDR1 is MNHNS and CDR2 is SASEGT.

The clonotype originates from a young man in good health. What was sequenced was naive CD4+ T cells from blood. The chain is built from TRBV6-1 and TRBJ2-5; weak D call: TRBD2 (5 bases). The CDR3 DNA reads TGTGCCAGCAGTGCCGCTTACGGTAGCGCCGCCGAGACCCAGTACTTC. This encodes CASSAAYGSAAETQYF.